The text below deals with one T cell receptor (beta chain). This sample was included in a study of blood T cell repertoires in COVID-19. As for the study in general: Both acute and convalescent COVID-19 samples were obtained from the United States, Italy and Spain. T cells, B-cell-depleted T cells, or PBMCs provided the cDNA or gDNA that served as material.

In the authors' workflow: Amplification with reference gene primers provided the estimates of nucleated cell counts. Sequencing used immunoSEQ multiplex PCR; TCRdb keeps in-frame clones, though not all of them. V, J and clone size were drawn from that table, and D and trimming were deduced from the DNA. The repertoire includes about 190,000 clones, approximately 91% of them detected once, and around 1.1% sits in the top ten. The length of the CDR3 is 18 residues. Germline V gives CDR1 SEHNR, CDR2 FQNEAQ (reference sequence). Between the trimmed V and J ends, which lost 5 bases and 1 base, there was a span of 21 bases.

The J gene is TRBJ2-1, the V gene TRBV7-9; TRBD1 is a possible D gene (8 bases). This TCR derives from a man aged 25-45 years with acute or convalescent COVID-19. The sequencing input was peripheral blood. CDR3 sequence (DNA): TGTGCCAGCAGCGAACGCCCACAGGGGGAGGGTTCCTACAATGAGCAGTTCTTC. This codes for CASSERPQGEGSYNEQFF. Full variable domain (remainder filled in from reference TRBV7-9 and TRBJ2-1): DTGVSQNPRHKITKRGQNVTFRCDPISEHNRLYWYRQTLGQGPEFLTYFQNEAQLEKSRLLSDRFSAERPKGSFSTLEIQRTEQGDSAMYLCASSERPQGEGSYNEQFFGPGTRLTVL.